This T cell receptor (beta chain) was retrieved from a study of PD-1 blockade in classical Hodgkin lymphoma. TCRdb's table, derived via immunoSEQ multiplex PCR, lists solely in-frame clones and lacks some. The sample includes some 9,100 clones, 75% to 90% of them seen just once. Time point specified: cycle 4 day 1 (C4D1), after more than five weeks of nivolumab. Each patient experienced a relapse that followed autologous stem cell transplantation, and brentuximab vedotin exposure varied. Thawed PBMCs yielded CD4+ T cells through magnetic negative selection. This CDR3 is built from 13 residues. Deletions cut 2 bases from V and 4 bases from J, with 10 bases between. In germline, CDR1 is SGHRS, CDR2 YFSETQ. Remarks on this clone: Its specificity is not known.

Study observations and caveats: Undefined causes, possibly disease activity or prior therapy, underlie the repertoire differences. For complete responders, baseline diversity was comparable to that of newly diagnosed patients. Reported findings placed baseline TCR diversity lower in newly diagnosed patients (compared with healthy donors).

The chain links TRBV5-1 to TRBJ2-7, with D possibly TRBD2 on 6 matching bases. The sample consisted of CD4+ T cells from blood, taken before the fourth cycle of nivolumab. This clonotype was sampled from a human donor with classical Hodgkin lymphoma. The CDR3 loop is CASSFGGVYEQYF. The CDR3, as DNA: TGCGCCAGCAGCTTTGGCGGGGTATACGAGCAGTACTTC.